This is a list of T cell receptor beta chains from one sample in a study of blood T cell repertoires in COVID-19. Sequencing used immunoSEQ multiplex PCR; TCRdb keeps in-frame clones, though not all of them. Counted here are some 80,000 clones, 88% occurring once; the ten biggest clones make up approximately 20%. Material: peripheral blood. Source of these receptors: a human donor in a cohort sampled during active COVID-19. Both conserved end residues are part of each CDR3. Fields, in order: J gene, D gene, V gene, clone size, CDR3 DNA, CDR3 protein. A D gene is named only where the DNA matches it firmly. A clone size is listed for some rows: how often the clone was seen (once, few, many), or a class if it is expanded.

TRBJ2-2 | - | TRBV30 | - | TGTGCCTCCTACGGCCAGGGGCTGGGCGGGGAGCTGTTTTTT | CASYGQGLGGELFF
TRBJ1-1 | - | TRBV7-2 | - | TGTGCCAGCAGCCTTAGTGGAGTGAACACTGAAGCTTTCTTT | CASSLSGVNTEAFF
TRBJ2-7 | TRBD2 | TRBV18 | - | TGTGCCAGCTCATCTGAAGCGGGAGGGCCGTACGAGCAGTACTTC | CASSSEAGGPYEQYF
TRBJ2-5 | TRBD2 | TRBV4-2 | - | TGTGCCAGCAGCCAAGGCGAACTAGCGGGAGGGCCCGGGCCAAAAGAGACCCAGTACTTC | CASSQGELAGGPGPKETQYF
TRBJ2-7 | TRBD2 | TRBV2 | - | TGTGCCAGCAGTGATAGCGGGAGGGGGCCCCACGACGAGCAGTACTTC | CASSDSGRGPHDEQYF
TRBJ2-7 | - | TRBV19 | few | TGTGCCAGTAGTTCCAGTGGTGGACAGCTCTCCTACGAGCAGTACTTC | CASSSSGGQLSYEQYF
TRBJ2-1 | - | TRBV19 | - | TGTGCCAGTAGTCTCAGAAACAATGAGCAGTTCTTC | CASSLRNNEQFF
TRBJ1-1 | TRBD1 | TRBV29-1 | - | TGCAGCGTTGGGTCCGTGTACCGGGACAGAAGCACTGAAGCTTTCTTT | CSVGSVYRDRSTEAFF
TRBJ2-7 | TRBD1 | TRBV11-3 | - | TGTGCCAGCAGCTTACCGGGACAGCCCTACGAGCAGTACTTC | CASSLPGQPYEQYF
TRBJ2-1 | - | TRBV6-6 | once | TGTGCCAGCAGACTACTAGACAATGAGCAGTTCTTC | CASRLLDNEQFF
TRBJ2-7 | TRBD2 | TRBV7-2 | - | TGTGCCAGCAGCTTAGCGGCCAGCGGGAGGGCCCGTTCCTACGAGCAGTACTTC | CASSLAASGRARSYEQYF
TRBJ2-1 | - | TRBV7-2 | - | TGTGCCAGCAGCTTATATAGGGGGTCCCATGAGCAGTTCTTC | CASSLYRGSHEQFF
TRBJ2-3 | - | TRBV7-9 | few | TGTGCCAGCAGCTTCGGCAGGGACACAGATACGCAGTATTTT | CASSFGRDTDTQYF
TRBJ2-1 | TRBD2 | TRBV5-6 | - | TGTGCCAGCAGCCGATCCCTTTTAGCGGGAAGCTCCTACAATGAGCAGTTCTTC | CASSRSLLAGSSYNEQFF
TRBJ2-7 | TRBD2 | TRBV5-1 | - | TGCGCCAGCAGCTTGGTAGGGGCAGCGGGAGACTACGAGCAGTACTTC | CASSLVGAAGDYEQYF
TRBJ1-4 | TRBD1 | TRBV27 | - | TGTGCCAGCAAGACCTCGACAGGGGGCTTCGCCACTAATGAAAAACTGTTTTTT | CASKTSTGGFATNEKLFF
TRBJ1-2 | - | TRBV29-1 | - | TGCAGCGTTTTCGGGGGGCTGGACGGCTACACCTTC | CSVFGGLDGYTF
TRBJ2-1 | TRBD2 | TRBV3-1/TRBV3-2 | - | TGTGCCAGCAGCCGGGGACTAGCTTCAAATGAGCAGTTCTTC | CASSRGLASNEQFF
TRBJ2-3 | TRBD2 | TRBV12-5 | - | TGTGCTAGTGGTTTGGATAAAACCTTCGCGGGGGGCACAGATACGCAGTATTTT | CASGLDKTFAGGTDTQYF
TRBJ2-7 | TRBD1 | TRBV18 | - | TGTGCCAGCTCACCCTCGGGACAGGGATCCTACGAGCAGTACTTC | CASSPSGQGSYEQYF
TRBJ1-6 | - | TRBV18 | - | TGTGCCAGCTCACCAGGAGGGGTAGGAAATTCACCCCTCCACTTT | CASSPGGVGNSPLHF
TRBJ1-4 | - | TRBV7-2 | - | TGTGCCAGCAGCTTAAGAGCCGCGGTCGGTCAGGGAGGTGAAAAACTGTTTTTT | CASSLRAAVGQGGEKLFF
TRBJ1-4 | - | TRBV6-5 | - | TGTGCCAGCAGTTACACCACAGGGACCAATGAAAAACTGTTTTTT | CASSYTTGTNEKLFF
TRBJ1-1 | - | TRBV3-1/TRBV3-2 | few | TGTGCCAGCAGCCAACTCCTACATGGGAGGGGCACTGAAGCTTTCTTT | CASSQLLHGRGTEAFF
TRBJ1-5 | TRBD1 | TRBV2 | - | TGTGCCAGCGGGACAGGGAGGAGTCAGCCCCAGCATTTT | CASGTGRSQPQHF
TRBJ2-5 | - | TRBV28 | - | TGTGCCAGCAGCCGACAGGGAGGTCAGGAGACCCAGTACTTC | CASSRQGGQETQYF
TRBJ1-4 | TRBD1 | TRBV28 | - | TGTGCCAGCACCATAAAGGCAGGGGGTGAAAAACTGTTTTTT | CASTIKAGGEKLFF
TRBJ2-1 | TRBD1 | TRBV5-4 | - | TGTGCCAGCAGCCCGAGGACAGGGGCGTCCTACAATGAGCAGTTCTTC | CASSPRTGASYNEQFF
TRBJ1-5 | - | TRBV20-1 | once | TGCAGTGCTGGCCAGCCCCAGCATTTT | CSAGQPQHF
TRBJ1-2 | TRBD1 | TRBV6-5 | - | TGTGCCAGCAGACAGACAGGGGATGGCTACACCTTC | CASRQTGDGYTF
TRBJ2-1 | - | TRBV6-6 | - | TGTGCCAGCAGAAAAGACAGGTACAATGAGCAGTTCTTC | CASRKDRYNEQFF
TRBJ1-2 | - | TRBV6-5 | once | TGTGCCAGCAGTTGGACAGCCCGTTCGGGTGGCTACACCTTC | CASSWTARSGGYTF
TRBJ2-2 | - | TRBV19 | once | TGTGCCAGTAGTTTTACAGCTAACACCGGGGAGCTGTTTTTT | CASSFTANTGELFF
TRBJ2-1 | - | TRBV7-7 | - | TGTGCCAGCAGCCCCGCGGCGGGTACCTACAATGAGCAGTTCTTC | CASSPAAGTYNEQFF
TRBJ2-5 | TRBD2 | TRBV24-1 | - | TGTGCCACCAGTGAGGCTAGCGGGAGGGCCGGAGAGACCCAGTACTTC | CATSEASGRAGETQYF
TRBJ2-7 | - | TRBV5-8 | - | TGTGCCAGCAGCTTGACTCGACTTTCCTCCTACGAGCAGTACTTC | CASSLTRLSSYEQYF
TRBJ2-3 | TRBD2 | TRBV27 | - | TGTGCCAGCAGTTTATTATCTAGCGGGGGGGCCGGGGATACGCAGTATTTT | CASSLLSSGGAGDTQYF
TRBJ2-7 | - | TRBV6-5 | few | TGTGCCAGCAGCCTCCGACAGCTTTCCGAGCAGTACTTC | CASSLRQLSEQYF
TRBJ1-4 | - | TRBV7-4 | - | TGTGCCAGCAGCAAGCGACCTAGGGGCAACTTTTCAACAACTAATGAAAAACTGTTTTTT | CASSKRPRGNFSTTNEKLFF
TRBJ1-3 | - | TRBV10-3 | - | TGTGCCATCAGAGGGGAAACTGGAAACACCATATATTTT | CAIRGETGNTIYF
TRBJ1-2 | TRBD1 | TRBV7-2 | - | TGTGCCAGCAGCCAAGGACAGGGGAATCGTGGTGGCTACACCTTC | CASSQGQGNRGGYTF
TRBJ2-6 | - | TRBV4-1 | - | TGCGCCAGCAGCCAAGGGACATCCTACTCCTCTGGGGCCAACGTCCTGACTTTC | CASSQGTSYSSGANVLTF
TRBJ2-7 | - | TRBV2 | - | TGTGCCAGCACCTACTCGGGATACGAGCAGTACTTC | CASTYSGYEQYF
TRBJ2-3 | - | TRBV28 | - | TGTGCCAGCGGGGGGGCGGCAGATACGCAGTATTTT | CASGGAADTQYF
TRBJ1-4 | - | TRBV6-6 | - | TGTGCCAGCAGTTACAGCCTGCGGGAACTTAATGAAAAACTGTTTTTT | CASSYSLRELNEKLFF
TRBJ2-3 | TRBD1 | TRBV5-1 | - | TGCGCCAGCCGGGACAGCACCACAGATACGCAGTATTTT | CASRDSTTDTQYF
TRBJ1-2 | TRBD1 | TRBV18 | - | TGTGCCAGCTCCAAAACGACGGGACAGGGCCCAAGAGGAGGCTACACCTTC | CASSKTTGQGPRGGYTF
TRBJ2-7 | TRBD2 | TRBV20-1 | once | TGCAGTGCTAGTACGGGGGGGGTAGGGCAGCAGTACTTC | CSASTGGVGQQYF
TRBJ2-7 | - | TRBV11-2 | - | TGTGCCAGCAGCTTAGCTGGGACTGGGGCTGGGCAGTACTTC | CASSLAGTGAGQYF
TRBJ2-2 | - | TRBV7-2 | - | TGTGCCAGCAGCTTAGTCCGGAACACCGGGGAGCTGTTTTTT | CASSLVRNTGELFF